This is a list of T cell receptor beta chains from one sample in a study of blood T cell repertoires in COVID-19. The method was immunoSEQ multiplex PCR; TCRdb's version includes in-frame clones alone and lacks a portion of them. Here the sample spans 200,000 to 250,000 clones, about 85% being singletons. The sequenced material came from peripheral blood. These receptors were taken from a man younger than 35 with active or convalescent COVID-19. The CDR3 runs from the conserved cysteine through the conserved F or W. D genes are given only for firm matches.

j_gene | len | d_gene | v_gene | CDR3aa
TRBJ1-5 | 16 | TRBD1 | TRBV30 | CAWSSQRQGRNQPQHF
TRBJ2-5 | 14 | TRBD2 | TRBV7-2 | CASTIAGGKETQYF
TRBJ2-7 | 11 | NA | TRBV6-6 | CASSYAAGKYF
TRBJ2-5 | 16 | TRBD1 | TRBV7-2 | CASSFAGTGGWETQYF
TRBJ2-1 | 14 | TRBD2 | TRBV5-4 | CASSQRGGDNEQFF
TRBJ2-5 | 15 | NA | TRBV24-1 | CATSDSPPGGETQYF
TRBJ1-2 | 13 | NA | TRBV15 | CATSRERGLSYTF
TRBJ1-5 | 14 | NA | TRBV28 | CASRTAHSNQPQHF
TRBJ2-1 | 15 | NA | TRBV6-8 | CASSPLRVLYNEQFF
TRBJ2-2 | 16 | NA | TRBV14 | CASSQDGAGPTGELFF
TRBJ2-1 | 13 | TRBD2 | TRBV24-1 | CATARAGANEQFF
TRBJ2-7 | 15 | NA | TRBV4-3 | CASSRYRDTSYEQYF
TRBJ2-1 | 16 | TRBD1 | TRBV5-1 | CASSPDRGRRYNEQFF
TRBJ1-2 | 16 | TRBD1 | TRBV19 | CASSPDREGDLYGYTF
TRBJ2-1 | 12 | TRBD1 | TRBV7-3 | CASSDRADEQFF
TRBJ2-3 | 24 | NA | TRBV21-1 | CASSKKGGPVFAPTEQGPTDTQYF
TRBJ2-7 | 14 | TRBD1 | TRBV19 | CASSSGQGAYEQYF
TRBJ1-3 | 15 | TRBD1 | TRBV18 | CASSQYRGPGNTIYF
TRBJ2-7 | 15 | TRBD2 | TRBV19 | CASSMISGRANEQYF
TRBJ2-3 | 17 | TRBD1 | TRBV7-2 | CASSTDGQGVSTDTQYF
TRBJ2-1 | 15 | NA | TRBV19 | CASANGLAVYNEQFF
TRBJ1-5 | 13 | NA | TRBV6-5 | CASTTRGGGPQHF
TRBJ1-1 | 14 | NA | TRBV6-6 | CASSYSARNTEAFF
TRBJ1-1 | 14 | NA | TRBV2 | CASSVSRGGTEAFF
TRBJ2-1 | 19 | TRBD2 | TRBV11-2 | CASSLVSGSPPGPYNEQFF
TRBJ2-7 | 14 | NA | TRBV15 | CATSSGVTGYEQYF
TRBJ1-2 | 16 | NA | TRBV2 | CASSEAGEGLNYGYTF
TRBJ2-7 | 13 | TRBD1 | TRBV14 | CASSQAMTGFMYF
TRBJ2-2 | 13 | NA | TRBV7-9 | CASSSQGTGELFF
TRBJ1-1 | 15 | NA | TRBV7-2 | CASSLDSGSDTEAFF
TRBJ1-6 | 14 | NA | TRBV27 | CASRFLAENSPLHF
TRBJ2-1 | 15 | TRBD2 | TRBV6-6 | CASSYSGRGNNEQFF
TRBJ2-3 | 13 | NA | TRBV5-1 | CASVTVPGDTQYF
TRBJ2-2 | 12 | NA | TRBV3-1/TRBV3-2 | CASRPGAGELFF
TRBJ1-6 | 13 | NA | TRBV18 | CASSRGVNSPLHF
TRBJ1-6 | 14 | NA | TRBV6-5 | CASQGSAYNSPLHF
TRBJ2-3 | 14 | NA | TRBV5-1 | CASSLDSSTDTQYF
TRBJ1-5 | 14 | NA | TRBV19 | CASAIQGINQPQHF
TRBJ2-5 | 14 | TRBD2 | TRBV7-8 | CASSNGGGQETQYF
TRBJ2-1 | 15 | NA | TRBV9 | CASGANSASYNEQFF
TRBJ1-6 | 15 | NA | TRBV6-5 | CASNPRQDYNSPLHF
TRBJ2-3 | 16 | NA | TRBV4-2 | CASSRNRAEDEDTQYF
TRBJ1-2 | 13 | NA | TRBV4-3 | CASSHERNYGYTF
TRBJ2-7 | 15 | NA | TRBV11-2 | CASSNPGQLQVEQYF
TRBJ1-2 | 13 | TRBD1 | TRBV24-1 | CATSEQGPYGYTF